These T cell receptor beta chains were read from a single sample in a study of Graves' ophthalmopathy and Graves' hyperthyroidism. TCRdb recomputed calls from the multiplex PCR reads with MiXCR, one row per CDR3 protein. The repertoire holds 150,000 or so distinct CDR3 sequences, with approximately 40% as singletons. Sequencing input: peripheral blood. The receptor set was obtained from a man between 25 and 39 years old with Graves' ophthalmopathy. The CDR3 runs from the conserved cysteine through the conserved F or W. The D gene is left open where the match is weak. Rows give clone size only sometimes, using once, few, many, or a class for an expanded clone.

d_gene | len | j_gene | abundance | v_gene | CDR3aa | CDR3nt
NA | 15 | TRBJ2-5 | NA | TRBV6-5 | CASSYGGGPQETQYF | TGTGCCAGCAGTTACGGGGGAGGTCCACAAGAGACCCAGTACTTC
TRBD1 | 17 | TRBJ1-1 | once | TRBV18 | CASSRLTGQGLGTEAFF | TGTGCCAGCTCACGACTGACGGGACAGGGCTTGGGCACTGAAGCTTTCTTT
TRBD1 | 14 | TRBJ1-1 | few | TRBV6-1 | CASSSTGVSTEAFF | TGTGCCAGCAGCTCCACAGGGGTTTCCACTGAAGCTTTCTTT
NA | 15 | TRBJ1-3 | few | TRBV6-5 | CASSSRGGPGNTIYF | TGTGCCAGCAGTTCCCGCGGAGGGCCTGGAAACACCATATATTTT
NA | 14 | TRBJ2-5 | many | TRBV18 | CASSPTGTKETQYF | TGTGCCAGCTCACCGACCGGGACAAAGGAGACCCAGTACTTC
NA | 14 | TRBJ1-2 | NA | TRBV12-5 | CASGGTTSGYGYTF | TGTGCTAGTGGAGGGACAACTTCGGGCTATGGCTACACCTTC
NA | 17 | TRBJ2-5 | many | TRBV6-1 | CASSEWGGTYIGETQYF | TGTGCCAGCAGTGAATGGGGCGGTACCTACATAGGGGAGACCCAGTACTTC
NA | 11 | TRBJ2-7 | many | TRBV6-5 | CASSSSWEQYF | TGTGCCAGCAGTTCCAGTTGGGAGCAGTACTTC
TRBD2 | 15 | TRBJ2-7 | NA | TRBV6-1 | CASRQGLAKFYEQYF | TGTGCCAGCAGACAGGGACTAGCTAAATTCTACGAGCAGTACTTC
TRBD1 | 14 | TRBJ2-7 | NA | TRBV19 | CASSASGGPYEQYF | TGTGCCAGTAGTGCTTCAGGGGGCCCCTACGAGCAGTACTTC
NA | 15 | TRBJ1-1 | NA | TRBV6-5 | CASSNGPRGNTEAFF | TGTGCCAGCAGTAACGGGCCCCGAGGGAACACTGAAGCTTTCTTT
TRBD2 | 15 | TRBJ2-7 | few | TRBV27 | CASSKGASGLYEQYF | TGTGCCAGCAGTAAAGGCGCTAGCGGTCTCTACGAGCAGTACTTC
TRBD1 | 13 | TRBJ1-1 | many | TRBV4-2 | CASSHRGGTEAFF | TGTGCCAGCAGCCACAGGGGGGGCACTGAAGCTTTCTTT
NA | 15 | TRBJ1-3 | NA | TRBV28 | CASSLAGVRGNTIYF | TGTGCCAGCAGTTTAGCAGGGGTTCGTGGAAACACCATATATTTT
NA | 12 | TRBJ2-7 | NA | TRBV28 | CASTGQSYEQYF | TGTGCCAGCACTGGACAGAGCTACGAGCAGTACTTC
NA | 12 | TRBJ1-1 | few | TRBV12-5 | CASVIGNTEAFF | TGTGCTAGTGTCATTGGGAACACTGAAGCTTTCTTT
NA | 13 | TRBJ2-6 | many | TRBV12-3/TRBV12-4 | CASGGAGANVLTF | TGTGCCAGCGGGGGCGCTGGGGCCAACGTCCTGACTTTC
TRBD1 | 14 | TRBJ1-1 | many | TRBV18 | CASSLGTGHTEAFF | TGTGCCAGCTCTCTGGGGACAGGGCACACTGAAGCTTTCTTT
NA | 14 | TRBJ2-7 | NA | TRBV6-2/TRBV6-3 | CASRGAEGSYEQYF | TGTGCCAGCAGAGGAGCGGAGGGTTCCTACGAGCAGTACTTC
NA | 13 | TRBJ2-7 | many | TRBV12-3/TRBV12-4 | CASTSTPLGEQYF | TGTGCCAGCACATCAACCCCCCTGGGCGAGCAGTACTTC
NA | 13 | TRBJ2-7 | many | TRBV20-1 | CSARDYTPGEQYF | TGCAGTGCTAGAGATTACACCCCAGGGGAGCAGTACTTC
NA | 14 | TRBJ1-1 | many | TRBV11-2 | CASSRRGGGTEAFF | TGTGCCAGCAGCCGTCGGGGCGGTGGCACTGAAGCTTTCTTT
NA | 13 | TRBJ1-1 | NA | TRBV12-3/TRBV12-4 | CASSPGPRMKAFF | TGTGCCAGCAGCCCCGGGCCCAGGATGAAAGCTTTCTTT
NA | 15 | TRBJ2-3 | NA | TRBV6-1 | CASSDRGASTDTQYF | TGTGCCAGCAGTGACAGGGGAGCTAGCACAGATACGCAGTATTTT
TRBD1 | 15 | TRBJ2-5 | many | TRBV20-1 | CSARGGTGPPETQYF | TGCAGTGCTAGAGGGGGGACAGGGCCTCCCGAGACCCAGTACTTC
NA | 13 | TRBJ1-2 | many | TRBV20-1 | CSARGGLYYGYTF | TGCAGTGCTAGGGGTGGCCTGTACTATGGCTACACCTTC
NA | 13 | TRBJ2-7 | few | TRBV6-1 | CASSELTGNEQYF | TGTGCCAGCAGTGAACTGACAGGAAACGAGCAGTACTTC
TRBD1 | 16 | TRBJ1-6 | NA | TRBV4-1 | CASSQVPGQGDSPLHF | TGCGCCAGCAGCCAAGTTCCGGGACAGGGTGACTCACCCCTCCACTTT
NA | 11 | TRBJ2-5 | many | TRBV29-1 | CSVEREETQYF | TGCAGCGTTGAAAGGGAAGAGACCCAGTACTTC
NA | 14 | TRBJ2-7 | many | TRBV12-3/TRBV12-4 | CASSLMAGPYEQYF | TGTGCCAGCAGTTTAATGGCAGGACCATACGAGCAGTACTTC
TRBD1 | 16 | TRBJ2-5 | many | TRBV4-1 | CASSQEDRTVQETQYF | TGCGCCAGCAGCCAAGAGGACAGGACTGTTCAAGAGACCCAGTACTTC
NA | 16 | TRBJ1-1 | many | TRBV12-3/TRBV12-4 | CASSYGTAADQTEAFF | TGTGCCAGCAGTTATGGGACCGCCGCTGATCAAACTGAAGCTTTCTTT
NA | 15 | TRBJ1-2 | NA | TRBV11-2 | CASSATTSSNYGYTF | TGTGCCAGCAGCGCTACCACATCGAGCAACTATGGCTACACCTTC
NA | 17 | TRBJ1-1 | NA | TRBV6-2/TRBV6-3 | CASSYSTTDLEGTEAFF | TGTGCCAGCAGTTACTCTACGACCGACCTCGAGGGCACTGAAGCTTTCTTT
NA | 16 | TRBJ2-5 | many | TRBV28 | CASSPDDPVLQETQYF | TGTGCCAGCAGCCCGGACGACCCCGTTCTCCAAGAGACCCAGTACTTC
TRBD1 | 15 | TRBJ1-2 | NA | TRBV27 | CASSYPTGAGYGYTF | TGTGCCAGCAGTTACCCTACAGGGGCGGGCTATGGCTACACCTTC
NA | 14 | TRBJ1-1 | NA | TRBV28 | CASSQGTGNVEAFF | TGTGCCAGCAGCCAAGGGACGGGCAACGTGGAAGCTTTCTTT
NA | 13 | TRBJ1-2 | NA | TRBV28 | CASPDALGPGYTF | TGTGCCAGCCCTGACGCCCTGGGGCCTGGCTACACCTTC
NA | 12 | TRBJ1-2 | many | TRBV24-1 | CATSDGYYGYTF | TGTGCCACCAGTGACGGTTACTATGGCTACACCTTC
TRBD1 | 15 | TRBJ1-1 | many | TRBV5-1 | CASSLARGMNTEAFF | TGCGCCAGCAGCTTGGCCAGGGGGATGAACACTGAAGCTTTCTTT
NA | 14 | TRBJ1-1 | once | TRBV20-1 | CSAEEGGTNTEAFF | TGCAGTGCCGAAGAGGGGGGGACGAACACTGAAGCTTTCTTT
NA | 13 | TRBJ1-1 | many | TRBV12-3/TRBV12-4 | CASSSGLSPEAFF | TGTGCCAGCAGTTCCGGACTCTCGCCTGAAGCTTTCTTT
NA | 17 | TRBJ1-5 | many | TRBV20-1 | CSARVGQGALSNQPQHF | TGCAGTGCTAGAGTAGGGCAAGGAGCTTTGAGCAATCAGCCCCAGCATTTT
TRBD1 | 17 | TRBJ1-1 | many | TRBV2 | CASDPGQVMPLITEAFF | TGTGCCAGTGACCCGGGACAGGTGATGCCCCTGATCACTGAAGCTTTCTTT
NA | 15 | TRBJ1-2 | many | TRBV28 | CASSLAAGESYGYTF | TGTGCCAGCAGTTTAGCGGCAGGGGAAAGCTATGGCTACACCTTC
NA | 14 | TRBJ2-5 | many | TRBV20-1 | CSASQTATQETQYF | TGCAGTGCTAGCCAAACAGCGACCCAAGAGACCCAGTACTTC
TRBD1 | 15 | TRBJ2-7 | NA | TRBV12-3/TRBV12-4 | CASSSTGTGKKEQYF | TGTGCCAGCAGTTCCACCGGGACAGGGAAGAAAGAGCAGTACTTC
TRBD1 | 17 | TRBJ1-5 | many | TRBV13 | CASSLGGQGSSNQPQHF | TGTGCCAGCAGCTTAGGGGGACAGGGGAGTAGCAATCAGCCCCAGCATTTT
NA | 14 | TRBJ1-1 | many | TRBV30 | CAWSPRLRDTEAFF | TGTGCCTGGAGTCCCCGATTGAGGGACACTGAAGCTTTCTTT
NA | 12 | TRBJ2-7 | many | TRBV10-3 | CATRRSNYEQYF | TGTGCCACCAGACGTTCCAACTACGAGCAGTACTTC
TRBD1 | 14 | TRBJ2-2 | many | TRBV7-3 | CASSSTGGTGELFF | TGTGCCAGCAGCTCGACAGGGGGCACCGGGGAGCTGTTTTTT